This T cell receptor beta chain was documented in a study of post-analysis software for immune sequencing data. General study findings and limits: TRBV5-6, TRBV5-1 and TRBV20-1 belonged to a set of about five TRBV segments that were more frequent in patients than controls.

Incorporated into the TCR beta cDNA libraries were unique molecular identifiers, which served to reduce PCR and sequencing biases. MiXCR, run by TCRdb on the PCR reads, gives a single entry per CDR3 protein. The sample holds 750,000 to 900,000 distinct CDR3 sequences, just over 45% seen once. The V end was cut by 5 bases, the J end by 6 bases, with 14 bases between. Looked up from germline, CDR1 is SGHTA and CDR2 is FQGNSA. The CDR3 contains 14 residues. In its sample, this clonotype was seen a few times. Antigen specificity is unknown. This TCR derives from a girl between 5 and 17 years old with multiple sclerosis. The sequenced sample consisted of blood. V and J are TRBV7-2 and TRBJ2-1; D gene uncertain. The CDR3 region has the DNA TGTGCCAGCAGCGTAAGGGCTGCTAGCAATGAGCAGTTCTTC. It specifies CASSVRAASNEQFF.